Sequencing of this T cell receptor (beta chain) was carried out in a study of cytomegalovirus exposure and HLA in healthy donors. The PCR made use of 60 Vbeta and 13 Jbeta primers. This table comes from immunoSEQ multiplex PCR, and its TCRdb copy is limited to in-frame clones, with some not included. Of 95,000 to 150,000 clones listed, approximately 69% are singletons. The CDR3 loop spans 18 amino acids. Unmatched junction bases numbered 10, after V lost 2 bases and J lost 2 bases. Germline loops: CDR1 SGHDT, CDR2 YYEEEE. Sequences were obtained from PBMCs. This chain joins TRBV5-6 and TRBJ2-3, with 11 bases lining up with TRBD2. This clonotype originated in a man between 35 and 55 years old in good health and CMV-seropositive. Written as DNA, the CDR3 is TGTGCCAGCAGCTTACAACTAGCGGGAGTTCGAGACACAGATACGCAGTATTTT. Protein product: CASSLQLAGVRDTDTQYF.